Listed below are T cell receptor beta chains from one sample, sequenced in a study of regulatory dendritic cells for organ transplantation. The protocol was immunoSEQ multiplex PCR, while the TCRdb copy is restricted to in-frame clones and leaves out a portion. Of about 34,000 clones listed, approximately 91% are singletons. Sequenced: naive CD4+ T cells from blood. These receptors all stem from a human donor in good health. Both conserved end residues are part of each CDR3. The D gene is left open where the match is weak. The size of a clone is reported for some rows only, either as once, few or many, or as a class for expanded clones.

D: TRBD2; size: -; V: TRBV6-6; J: TRBJ2-1; CDR3: CASSPGLAGGVNEQFF; DNA: TGTGCCAGCAGTCCCGGTCTAGCGGGAGGTGTCAATGAGCAGTTCTTC
D: -; size: once; V: TRBV6-1; J: TRBJ1-4; CDR3: CASSDSPGPSNEKLFF; DNA: TGTGCCAGCAGTGATTCTCCGGGGCCGTCTAATGAAAAACTGTTTTTT
D: -; size: -; V: TRBV5-4; J: TRBJ2-3; CDR3: CASSLEGRGITDTQYF; DNA: TGTGCCAGCAGCTTGGAGGGGCGCGGCATCACAGATACGCAGTATTTT
D: -; size: -; V: TRBV7-6; J: TRBJ1-5; CDR3: CASSLVYNQPQHF; DNA: TGTGCCAGCAGCTTAGTCTACAATCAGCCCCAGCATTTT
D: TRBD1; size: -; V: TRBV5-1; J: TRBJ1-1; CDR3: CASSLRPTGALPQTEAFF; DNA: TGCGCCAGCAGCCTTCGCCCGACAGGGGCCCTTCCACAAACTGAAGCTTTCTTT
D: -; size: -; V: TRBV15; J: TRBJ2-5; CDR3: CATSRTAYQETQYF; DNA: TGTGCCACCAGCAGGACAGCCTACCAAGAGACCCAGTACTTC
D: -; size: -; V: TRBV6-5; J: TRBJ1-2; CDR3: CASSRDNNYGYTF; DNA: TGTGCCAGCAGTCGAGACAATAACTATGGCTACACCTTC
D: -; size: -; V: TRBV23-1; J: TRBJ2-7; CDR3: CASSQNRLGDYEQYF; DNA: TGCGCCAGCAGTCAAAACCGGTTGGGGGACTACGAGCAGTACTTC
D: -; size: -; V: TRBV11-2; J: TRBJ2-5; CDR3: CASSLAGVATQYF; DNA: TGTGCCAGCAGCTTAGCAGGGGTAGCGACCCAGTACTTC
D: -; size: -; V: TRBV6-1; J: TRBJ1-1; CDR3: CASSARQTVARGEAFF; DNA: TGTGCCAGCAGTGCAAGACAGACCGTGGCGCGCGGTGAAGCTTTCTTT
D: -; size: -; V: TRBV19; J: TRBJ1-5; CDR3: CASSFRRNSNQPQHF; DNA: TGTGCCAGTAGTTTTCGCAGAAATAGCAATCAGCCCCAGCATTTT
D: -; size: -; V: TRBV4-1; J: TRBJ2-1; CDR3: CASSQEGTGSDEQFF; DNA: TGCGCCAGCAGCCAAGAAGGCACAGGGAGCGATGAGCAGTTCTTC
D: -; size: -; V: TRBV27; J: TRBJ2-5; CDR3: CASGGGGQTQYF; DNA: TGTGCCAGCGGAGGGGGCGGGCAGACCCAGTACTTC
D: TRBD1; size: -; V: TRBV7-9; J: TRBJ1-1; CDR3: CASSLVVGQGGAFF; DNA: TGTGCCAGCAGCTTAGTGGTGGGACAGGGTGGTGCTTTCTTT
D: TRBD1; size: -; V: TRBV14; J: TRBJ2-5; CDR3: CASSPWTGEETQYF; DNA: TGTGCCAGCAGCCCTTGGACAGGGGAGGAGACCCAGTACTTC
D: -; size: -; V: TRBV19; J: TRBJ2-3; CDR3: CASSTSGDTQYF; DNA: TGTGCCAGTAGTACCTCAGGAGACACGCAGTATTTT
D: TRBD2; size: -; V: TRBV4-1; J: TRBJ2-2; CDR3: CASSQRLAVKNTGELFF; DNA: TGCGCCAGCAGCCAGAGACTAGCGGTAAAGAACACCGGGGAGCTGTTTTTT
D: TRBD2; size: -; V: TRBV5-1; J: TRBJ2-3; CDR3: CASSLEDAGGTDTQYF; DNA: TGCGCCAGCAGCTTGGAAGATGCGGGAGGCACAGATACGCAGTATTTT
D: -; size: -; V: TRBV9; J: TRBJ2-3; CDR3: CASSPQFHVGTDTQYF; DNA: TGTGCCAGCAGCCCCCAGTTCCATGTGGGCACAGATACGCAGTATTTT
D: -; size: -; V: TRBV10-3; J: TRBJ1-1; CDR3: CAISETGGAHTEAFF; DNA: TGTGCCATCAGTGAGACTGGAGGGGCTCACACTGAAGCTTTCTTT
D: TRBD1; size: few; V: TRBV5-1; J: TRBJ1-3; CDR3: CASSLPGTGTGNTIYF; DNA: TGCGCCAGCAGCTTGCCCGGGACAGGGACTGGAAACACCATATATTTT
D: -; size: -; V: TRBV5-1; J: TRBJ2-2; CDR3: CASSLRQDTGELFF; DNA: TGCGCCAGCAGCTTGAGACAGGACACCGGGGAGCTGTTTTTT
D: TRBD1; size: -; V: TRBV19; J: TRBJ2-2; CDR3: CASSLNRGPGELFF; DNA: TGTGCCAGTAGTCTTAACAGGGGACCCGGGGAGCTGTTTTTT
D: -; size: once; V: TRBV5-4; J: TRBJ2-1; CDR3: CASSLPVGHEQFF; DNA: TGTGCCAGCAGCTTGCCCGTGGGCCATGAGCAGTTCTTC
D: -; size: -; V: TRBV15; J: TRBJ2-7; CDR3: CATSRDWAGDAYEQYF; DNA: TGTGCCACCAGCAGAGATTGGGCAGGGGACGCCTACGAGCAGTACTTC
D: TRBD1; size: -; V: TRBV2; J: TRBJ2-7; CDR3: CASSGQGSSYEQYF; DNA: TGTGCCAGCAGTGGACAGGGGAGCTCCTACGAGCAGTACTTC
D: -; size: -; V: TRBV7-9; J: TRBJ1-2; CDR3: CASSLRGGGDGYGYTF; DNA: TGTGCCAGCAGCTTAAGAGGTGGGGGGGACGGCTATGGCTACACCTTC
D: -; size: -; V: TRBV9; J: TRBJ2-1; CDR3: CASSVVAGWSYNEQFF; DNA: TGTGCCAGCAGCGTAGTGGCAGGGTGGTCCTACAATGAGCAGTTCTTC
D: -; size: few; V: TRBV6-5; J: TRBJ1-1; CDR3: CASSAGYTEAFF; DNA: TGTGCCAGCAGTGCAGGATACACTGAAGCTTTCTTT
D: -; size: -; V: TRBV30; J: TRBJ2-2; CDR3: CAWSHLDRPTGELFF; DNA: TGTGCCTGGAGCCACCTAGACAGGCCCACCGGGGAGCTGTTTTTT
D: -; size: few; V: TRBV5-5; J: TRBJ1-2; CDR3: CASSLAGTPYGYTF; DNA: TGTGCCAGCAGCTTGGCCGGGACGCCCTATGGCTACACCTTC
D: -; size: -; V: TRBV27; J: TRBJ1-2; CDR3: CASSLFSTRSYGYTF; DNA: TGTGCCAGCAGTTTATTCTCGACAAGATCTTATGGCTACACCTTC
D: -; size: -; V: TRBV5-1; J: TRBJ2-5; CDR3: CASSWGRLEETQYF; DNA: TGCGCCAGCAGCTGGGGCCGACTAGAAGAGACCCAGTACTTC
D: -; size: -; V: TRBV7-2; J: TRBJ2-1; CDR3: CASSLGRARNEQFF; DNA: TGTGCCAGCAGCTTAGGTCGAGCCCGCAATGAGCAGTTCTTC
D: TRBD1; size: -; V: TRBV11-2; J: TRBJ1-1; CDR3: CASRLTGPTEAFF; DNA: TGTGCCAGCAGGTTGACAGGGCCCACTGAAGCTTTCTTT
D: TRBD1; size: -; V: TRBV5-4; J: TRBJ1-5; CDR3: CASSLDWDRVDQPQHF; DNA: TGTGCCAGCAGCTTGGATTGGGACAGGGTGGATCAGCCCCAGCATTTT
D: TRBD1; size: -; V: TRBV18; J: TRBJ2-2; CDR3: CASSPTTGDTGELFF; DNA: TGTGCCAGCTCACCAACGACAGGGGACACCGGGGAGCTGTTTTTT
D: TRBD1; size: -; V: TRBV5-1; J: TRBJ2-7; CDR3: CASSLVEGTGIEQYF; DNA: TGCGCCAGCAGCTTGGTAGAGGGGACAGGGATCGAGCAGTACTTC
D: -; size: -; V: TRBV9; J: TRBJ1-2; CDR3: CASSGKVGRPSYGYTF; DNA: TGTGCCAGCAGCGGAAAGGTGGGACGGCCATCCTATGGCTACACCTTC
D: -; size: -; V: TRBV5-1; J: TRBJ2-3; CDR3: CASSLHRNTDTQYF; DNA: TGCGCCAGCAGCTTGCACAGAAACACAGATACGCAGTATTTT
D: -; size: -; V: TRBV10-3; J: TRBJ2-2; CDR3: CAIRAFSGADGELFF; DNA: TGTGCCATCAGAGCGTTTTCTGGGGCCGACGGGGAGCTGTTTTTT
D: -; size: -; V: TRBV7-8; J: TRBJ1-3; CDR3: CASKPYSGNTIYF; DNA: TGTGCCAGCAAGCCTTACTCTGGAAACACCATATATTTT
D: -; size: once; V: TRBV11-2; J: TRBJ2-1; CDR3: CASAGRSSYNEQFF; DNA: TGTGCCAGTGCAGGACGGAGCTCCTACAATGAGCAGTTCTTC
D: TRBD2; size: -; V: TRBV5-4; J: TRBJ2-1; CDR3: CASSPGLAGVYEQFF; DNA: TGTGCCAGCAGCCCGGGACTAGCGGGAGTCTATGAGCAGTTCTTC
D: TRBD2; size: -; V: TRBV2; J: TRBJ2-5; CDR3: CASRMGLAGVSETQYF; DNA: TGTGCCAGCAGGATGGGACTAGCGGGAGTTTCAGAGACCCAGTACTTC
D: -; size: -; V: TRBV6-1; J: TRBJ2-4; CDR3: CASSEALDRLAKNIQYF; DNA: TGTGCCAGCAGTGAAGCGCTGGACAGATTAGCCAAAAACATTCAGTACTTC
D: -; size: few; V: TRBV7-9; J: TRBJ1-1; CDR3: CASSLARVTEAFF; DNA: TGTGCCAGCAGCTTAGCCAGGGTCACTGAAGCTTTCTTT
D: TRBD1; size: -; V: TRBV4-3; J: TRBJ2-3; CDR3: CASSQGWDREDTQYF; DNA: TGCGCCAGCAGCCAAGGGTGGGACAGGGAGGATACGCAGTATTTT
D: -; size: -; V: TRBV28; J: TRBJ2-6; CDR3: CASSLGTTFRSGANVLTF; DNA: TGTGCCAGCAGCCTCGGGACAACCTTTCGCTCTGGGGCCAACGTCCTGACTTTC
D: -; size: -; V: TRBV7-7; J: TRBJ1-2; CDR3: CASSLAPQVNYGYTF; DNA: TGTGCTAGCAGCTTAGCGCCCCAGGTCAACTATGGCTACACCTTC
D: -; size: -; V: TRBV27; J: TRBJ2-4; CDR3: CASTDLAKNIQYF; DNA: TGTGCCAGTACCGACCTAGCCAAAAACATTCAGTACTTC
D: TRBD1; size: -; V: TRBV19; J: TRBJ1-3; CDR3: CASSIDGTGSFSGNTIYF; DNA: TGTGCCAGTAGTATAGATGGGACAGGGTCCTTCTCTGGAAACACCATATATTTT
D: TRBD2; size: -; V: TRBV5-1; J: TRBJ2-2; CDR3: CASSLMTSGSGELFF; DNA: TGCGCCAGCAGCCTAATGACTAGCGGGTCCGGGGAGCTGTTTTTT
D: -; size: -; V: TRBV29-1; J: TRBJ1-2; CDR3: CSVDSSNYGYTF; DNA: TGCAGCGTTGATAGCTCTAACTATGGCTACACCTTC
D: -; size: -; V: TRBV7-6; J: TRBJ1-1; CDR3: CASSIDPNTEAFF; DNA: TGTGCCAGCAGCATCGACCCGAACACTGAAGCTTTCTTT
D: TRBD1; size: -; V: TRBV19; J: TRBJ1-1; CDR3: CASRALLGQVKAEAFF; DNA: TGTGCCAGTAGAGCCCTTCTCGGACAGGTTAAAGCTGAAGCTTTCTTT
D: -; size: -; V: TRBV9; J: TRBJ2-1; CDR3: CASSDSGNTYNEQFF; DNA: TGTGCCAGCAGCGATAGCGGAAACACCTACAATGAGCAGTTCTTC
D: -; size: -; V: TRBV4-1; J: TRBJ2-7; CDR3: CASSLLWLPTYEQYF; DNA: TGCGCCAGCAGCCTTTTGTGGCTGCCGACCTACGAGCAGTACTTC
D: TRBD2; size: -; V: TRBV14; J: TRBJ2-7; CDR3: CASSQGVSGNYEQYF; DNA: TGTGCCAGCAGCCAAGGAGTTAGCGGGAATTACGAGCAGTACTTC